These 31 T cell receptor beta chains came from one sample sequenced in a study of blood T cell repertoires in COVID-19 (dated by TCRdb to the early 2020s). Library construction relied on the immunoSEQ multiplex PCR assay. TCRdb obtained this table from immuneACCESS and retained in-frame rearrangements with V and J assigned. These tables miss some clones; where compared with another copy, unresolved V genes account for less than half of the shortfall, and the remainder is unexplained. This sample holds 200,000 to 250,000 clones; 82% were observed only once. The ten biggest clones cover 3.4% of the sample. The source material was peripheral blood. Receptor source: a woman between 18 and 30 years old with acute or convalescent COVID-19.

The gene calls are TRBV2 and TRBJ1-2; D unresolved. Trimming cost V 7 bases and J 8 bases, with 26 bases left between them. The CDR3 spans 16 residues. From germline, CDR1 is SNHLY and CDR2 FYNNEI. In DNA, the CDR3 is TGTGCCAGCACCCAAACCCGGACCCGAAGCTGGGAGGGCTACACCTTC. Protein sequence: CASTQTRTRSWEGYTF. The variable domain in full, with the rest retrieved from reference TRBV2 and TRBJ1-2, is EPEVTQTPSHQVTQMGQEVILRCVPISNHLYFYWYRQILGQKVEFLVSFYNNEISEKSEIFDDQFSVERPDGSNFTLKIRSTKLEDSAMYFCASTQTRTRSWEGYTFGSGTRLTVV.

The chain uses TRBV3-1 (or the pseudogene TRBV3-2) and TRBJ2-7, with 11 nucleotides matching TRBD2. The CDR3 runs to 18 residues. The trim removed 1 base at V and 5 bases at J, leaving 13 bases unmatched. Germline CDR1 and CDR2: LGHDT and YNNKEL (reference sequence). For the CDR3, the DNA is TGTGCCAGCAGCCAAGCCTCCCGGGCTAGCGGGAGGACCCACGAGCAGTACTTC. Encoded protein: CASSQASRASGRTHEQYF.

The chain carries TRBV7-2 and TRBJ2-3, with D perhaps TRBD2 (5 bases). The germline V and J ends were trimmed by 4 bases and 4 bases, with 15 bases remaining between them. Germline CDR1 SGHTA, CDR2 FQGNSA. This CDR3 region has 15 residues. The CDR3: CASSSGSGRADTQYF. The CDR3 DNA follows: TGTGCCAGCAGCTCTGGATCGGGAAGGGCAGATACGCAGTATTTT.

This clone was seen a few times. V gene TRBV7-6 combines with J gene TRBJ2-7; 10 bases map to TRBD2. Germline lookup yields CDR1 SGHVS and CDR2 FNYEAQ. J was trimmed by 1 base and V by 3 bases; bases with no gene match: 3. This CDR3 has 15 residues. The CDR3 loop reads CASSFLAGGSYEQYF. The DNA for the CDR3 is TGTGCCAGCAGCTTTTTAGCGGGGGGTTCCTACGAGCAGTACTTC.

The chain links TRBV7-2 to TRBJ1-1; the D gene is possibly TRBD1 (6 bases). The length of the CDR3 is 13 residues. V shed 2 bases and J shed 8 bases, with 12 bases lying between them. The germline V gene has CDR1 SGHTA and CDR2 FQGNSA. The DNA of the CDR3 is TGTGCCAGCAGCTTATATGGGGGCAGAGAAGCTTTCTTT. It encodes CASSLYGGREAFF. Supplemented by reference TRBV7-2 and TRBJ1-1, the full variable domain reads GAGVSQSPSNKVTEKGKDVELRCDPISGHTALYWYRQSLGQGLEFLIYFQGNSAPDKSGLPSDRFSAERTGGSVSTLTIQRTQQEDSAVYLCASSLYGGREAFFGQGTRLTVV.

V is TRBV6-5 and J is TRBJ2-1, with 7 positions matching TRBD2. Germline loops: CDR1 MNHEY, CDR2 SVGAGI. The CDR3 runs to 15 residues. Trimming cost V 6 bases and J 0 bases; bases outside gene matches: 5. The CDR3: CASRVSGTSYNEQFF. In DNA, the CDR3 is TGTGCCAGCAGAGTAAGCGGGACCTCCTACAATGAGCAGTTCTTC.

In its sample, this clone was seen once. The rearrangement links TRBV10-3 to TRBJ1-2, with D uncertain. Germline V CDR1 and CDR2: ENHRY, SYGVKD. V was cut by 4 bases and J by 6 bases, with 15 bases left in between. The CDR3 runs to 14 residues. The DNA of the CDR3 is TGTGCCATCAGTGGAGGTGCGGAGATTAATGGCTACACCTTC. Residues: CAISGGAEINGYTF.

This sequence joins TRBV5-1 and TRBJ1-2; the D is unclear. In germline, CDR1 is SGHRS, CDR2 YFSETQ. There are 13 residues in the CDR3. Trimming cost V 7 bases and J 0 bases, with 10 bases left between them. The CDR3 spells CASAPGANYGYTF. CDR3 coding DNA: TGCGCCAGCGCGCCTGGAGCTAACTATGGCTACACCTTC.

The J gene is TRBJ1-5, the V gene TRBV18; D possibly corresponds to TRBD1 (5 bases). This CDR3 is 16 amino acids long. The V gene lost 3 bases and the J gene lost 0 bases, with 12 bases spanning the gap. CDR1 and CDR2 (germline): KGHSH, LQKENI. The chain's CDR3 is CASSPGQPYSNQPQHF. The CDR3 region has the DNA TGTGCCAGCTCACCGGGGCAGCCCTATAGCAATCAGCCCCAGCATTTT.

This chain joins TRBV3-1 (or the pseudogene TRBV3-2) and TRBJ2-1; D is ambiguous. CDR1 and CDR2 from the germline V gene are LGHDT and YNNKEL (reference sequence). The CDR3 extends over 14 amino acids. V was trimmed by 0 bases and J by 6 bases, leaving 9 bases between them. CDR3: CASSQDRLSNEQFF. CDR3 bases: TGTGCCAGCAGCCAAGATCGGTTGAGCAATGAGCAGTTCTTC.

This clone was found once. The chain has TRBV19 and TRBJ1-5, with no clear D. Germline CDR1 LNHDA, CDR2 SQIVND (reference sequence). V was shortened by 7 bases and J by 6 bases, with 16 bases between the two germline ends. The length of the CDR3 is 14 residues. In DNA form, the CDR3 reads TGTGCCAGTACTGATGGGGAGGGAAGTCAGCCCCAGCATTTT. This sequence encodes CASTDGEGSQPQHF.

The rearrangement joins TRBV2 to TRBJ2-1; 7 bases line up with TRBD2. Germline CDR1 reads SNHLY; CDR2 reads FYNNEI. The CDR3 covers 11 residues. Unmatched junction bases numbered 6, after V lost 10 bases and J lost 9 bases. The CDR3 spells CANLLATEQFF. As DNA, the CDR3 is TGTGCCAACCTACTAGCGACTGAGCAGTTCTTC.

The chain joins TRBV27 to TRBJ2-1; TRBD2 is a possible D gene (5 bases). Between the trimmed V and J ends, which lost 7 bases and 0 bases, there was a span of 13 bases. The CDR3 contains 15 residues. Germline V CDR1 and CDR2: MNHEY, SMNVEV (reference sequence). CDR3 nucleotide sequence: TGTGCCAGCATTAAGCAAGCGGCCTCCTACAATGAGCAGTTCTTC. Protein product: CASIKQAASYNEQFF.

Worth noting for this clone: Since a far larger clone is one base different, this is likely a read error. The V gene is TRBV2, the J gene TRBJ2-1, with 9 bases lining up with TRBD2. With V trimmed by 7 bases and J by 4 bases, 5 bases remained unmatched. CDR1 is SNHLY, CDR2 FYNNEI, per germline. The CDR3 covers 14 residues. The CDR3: CASMASGNYNEQFF. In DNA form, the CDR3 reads TGTGCCAGCATGGCTAGCGGGAATTACAATGAGCAGTTCTTC. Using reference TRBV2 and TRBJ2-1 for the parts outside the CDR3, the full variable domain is EPEVTQTPSHQVTQMGQEVILRCVPISNHLYFYWYRQILGQKVEFLVSFYNNEISEKSEIFDDQFSVERPDGSNFTLKIRSTKLEDSAMYFCASMASGNYNEQFFGPGTRLTVL.

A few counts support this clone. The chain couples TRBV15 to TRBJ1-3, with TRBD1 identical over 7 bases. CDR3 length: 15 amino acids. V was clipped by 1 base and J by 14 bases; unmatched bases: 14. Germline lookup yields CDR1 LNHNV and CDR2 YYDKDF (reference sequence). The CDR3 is CATSRVENSQGKLYF. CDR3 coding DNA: TGTGCCACCAGCAGAGTGGAAAACTCACAGGGGAAGTTATATTTT.

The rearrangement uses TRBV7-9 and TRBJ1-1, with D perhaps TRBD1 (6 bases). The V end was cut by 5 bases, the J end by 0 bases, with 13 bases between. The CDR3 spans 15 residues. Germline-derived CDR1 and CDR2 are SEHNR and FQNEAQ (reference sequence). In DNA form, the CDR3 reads TGTGCCAGCAGCCCGGGGGGGGGCATGAACACTGAAGCTTTCTTT. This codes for CASSPGGGMNTEAFF.

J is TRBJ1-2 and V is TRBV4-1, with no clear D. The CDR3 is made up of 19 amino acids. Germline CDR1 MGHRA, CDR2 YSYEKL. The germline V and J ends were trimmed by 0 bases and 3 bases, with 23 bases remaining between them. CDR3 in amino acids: CASSQDSLFSSLGDYGYTF. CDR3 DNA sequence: TGCGCCAGCAGCCAAGATTCTCTCTTCAGTTCGTTGGGAGACTATGGCTACACCTTC.

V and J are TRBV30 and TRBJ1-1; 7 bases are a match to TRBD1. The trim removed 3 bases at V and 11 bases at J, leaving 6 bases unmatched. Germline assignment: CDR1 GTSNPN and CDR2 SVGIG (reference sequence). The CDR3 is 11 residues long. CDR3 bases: TGTGCCTGGAGCGTAACAGGGGTGGCTTTCTTT. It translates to CAWSVTGVAFF.

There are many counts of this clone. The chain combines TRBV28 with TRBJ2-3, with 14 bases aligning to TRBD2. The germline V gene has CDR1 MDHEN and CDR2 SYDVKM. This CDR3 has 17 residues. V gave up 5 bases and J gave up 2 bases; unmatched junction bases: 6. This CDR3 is CASSPGLAGGSTDTQYF. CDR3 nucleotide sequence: TGTGCCAGCAGTCCCGGACTAGCGGGGGGCTCCACAGATACGCAGTATTTT.

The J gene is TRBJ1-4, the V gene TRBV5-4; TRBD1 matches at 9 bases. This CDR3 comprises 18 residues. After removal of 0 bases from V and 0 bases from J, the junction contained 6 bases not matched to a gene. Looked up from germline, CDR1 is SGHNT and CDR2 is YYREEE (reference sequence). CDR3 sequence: CASSLGTGEYPTNEKLFF. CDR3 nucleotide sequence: TGTGCCAGCAGCTTGGGGACAGGGGAATACCCAACTAATGAAAAACTGTTTTTT.

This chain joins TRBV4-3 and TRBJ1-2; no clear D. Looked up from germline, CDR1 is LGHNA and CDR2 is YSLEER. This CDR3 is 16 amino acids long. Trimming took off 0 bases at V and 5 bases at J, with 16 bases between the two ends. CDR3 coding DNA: TGCGCCAGCAGCCAAGATTTAACCGGATGGACTTATGGCTACACCTTC. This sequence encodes CASSQDLTGWTYGYTF.

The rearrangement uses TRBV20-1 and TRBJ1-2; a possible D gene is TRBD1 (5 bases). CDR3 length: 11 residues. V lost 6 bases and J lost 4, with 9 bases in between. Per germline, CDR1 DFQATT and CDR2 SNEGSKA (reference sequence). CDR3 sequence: CSAGDFYGYTF. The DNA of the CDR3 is TGCAGTGCCGGGGACTTCTATGGCTACACCTTC.

The CDR3 region has the DNA TGTGCCAGCAGCCAACTGTGGCGACTGGAAGAGACCCAGTACTTC. This codes for CASSQLWRLEETQYF. V gene TRBV4-2 combines with J gene TRBJ2-5; D is uncertain. Germline-derived CDR1 and CDR2 are LGHNA and YNFKEQ. V was shortened by 2 bases and J by 3 bases, with 13 bases between the two germline ends. The CDR3 consists of 15 residues.

CDR3: CAWSTLTGDEAFF. The CDR3 DNA sequence: TGTGCCTGGAGTACCCTGACAGGAGACGAAGCTTTCTTT. The chain couples TRBV30 to TRBJ1-1; weak D call: TRBD1 (6 bases). Looked up from germline, CDR1 is GTSNPN and CDR2 is SVGIG (reference sequence). The CDR3 sequence is 13 residues long. V gave up 2 bases and J gave up 8 bases, with 15 bases separating them.

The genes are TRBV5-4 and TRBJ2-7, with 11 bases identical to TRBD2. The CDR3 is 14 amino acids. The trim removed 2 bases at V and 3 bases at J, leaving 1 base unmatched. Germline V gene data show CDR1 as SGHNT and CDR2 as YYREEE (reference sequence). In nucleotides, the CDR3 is TGTGCCAGCAGCTTTGGGACTAGCGGCTACGAGCAGTACTTC. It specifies CASSFGTSGYEQYF.

CDR3 nucleotide sequence: TGTGCCCAGGAGGGGGAGGGCCGGGAGGAGACCCAGTACTTC. Translated: CAQEGEGREETQYF. The V call is TRBV15, the J call TRBJ2-5, with D possibly TRBD2 on 7 matching bases. The CDR3 runs 14 residues. V was shortened by 11 bases and J by 5 bases, with 21 bases between the two germline ends. CDR1 and CDR2 (germline): LNHNV, YYDKDF (reference sequence).

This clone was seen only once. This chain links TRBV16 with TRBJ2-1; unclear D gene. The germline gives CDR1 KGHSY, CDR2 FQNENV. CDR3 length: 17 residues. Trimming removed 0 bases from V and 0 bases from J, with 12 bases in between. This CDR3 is CASSQSMGEYSYNEQFF. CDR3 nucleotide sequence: TGTGCCAGCAGCCAATCAATGGGCGAGTACTCCTACAATGAGCAGTTCTTC.

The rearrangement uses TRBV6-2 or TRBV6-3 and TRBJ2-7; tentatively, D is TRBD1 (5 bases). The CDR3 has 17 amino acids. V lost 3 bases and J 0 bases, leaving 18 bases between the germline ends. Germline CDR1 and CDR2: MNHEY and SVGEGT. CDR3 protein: CASSYSRVQGLSYEQYF. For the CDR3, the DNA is TGTGCCAGCAGTTATTCCCGGGTCCAGGGCCTCTCCTACGAGCAGTACTTC.

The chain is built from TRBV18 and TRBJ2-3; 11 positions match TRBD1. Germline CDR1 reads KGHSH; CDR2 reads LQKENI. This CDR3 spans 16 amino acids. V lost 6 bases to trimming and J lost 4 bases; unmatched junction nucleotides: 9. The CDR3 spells CASSSYGQGAADTQYF. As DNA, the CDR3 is TGTGCCAGCTCTTCTTACGGACAGGGGGCAGCAGATACGCAGTATTTT.

The CDR3 protein is CASSLMERERRTGELFF. The CDR3 DNA reads TGTGCCAGCAGCTTAATGGAGCGGGAGAGGAGAACCGGGGAGCTGTTTTTT. J is TRBJ2-2 and V is TRBV11-2, with 8 bases aligning to TRBD2. The V segment lost 2 bases and the J segment 5 bases; nucleotides outside the gene matches: 10. CDR3 size: 17 residues. CDR1 SGHAT and CDR2 FQNNGV come from the germline V gene.

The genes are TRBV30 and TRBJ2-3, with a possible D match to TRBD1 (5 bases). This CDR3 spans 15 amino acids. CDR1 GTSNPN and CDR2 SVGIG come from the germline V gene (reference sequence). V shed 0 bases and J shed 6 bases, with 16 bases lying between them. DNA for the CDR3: TGTGCCTGGAGTGTATCCGGCAGGGCCAGGGATACGCAGTATTTT. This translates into CAWSVSGRARDTQYF.